Presented here are 22 T cell receptor beta chains from one specimen sequenced in a study of T-cell memory formation after mild COVID-19. TCRdb called the 5' RACE reads again in MiXCR, with one record for every CDR3 protein. The table has 250,000 to 350,000 distinct CDR3 sequences, 19% seen once. Sequenced input: PBMCs or a T cell subset sorted from them (not recorded which). These receptors all come from a man aged 18 to 35 who had mild COVID-19 (a few samples of this study predate the infection). Cell type and time point are not known.

This clonotype was picked up a small number of times. The rearrangement links TRBV6-2 or TRBV6-3 to TRBJ2-3; the D gene is possibly TRBD1 (7 bases). Germline CDR1 and CDR2: MNHEY and SVGEGT. Trimming removed 0 bases from V and 5 bases from J, with 15 bases in between. The length of the CDR3 is 16 residues. CDR3 bases: TGTGCCAGCAGTTACTCGGTCCGACAGGGAGGAGATACGCAGTATTTT. Translation gives CASSYSVRQGGDTQYF.

This clonotype turned up a few times. The chain links TRBV7-9 to TRBJ2-5, with D perhaps matching TRBD2 (6 bases). Deletions cut 6 bases from V and 5 bases from J, with 22 bases between. Germline V gene lookup returns CDR1 SEHNR and CDR2 FQNEAQ (reference sequence). This CDR3 spans 16 amino acids. The CDR3 DNA is TGTGCCAGCAGTCCGGGAGCGGACACCCGCCAGGAGACCCAGTACTTC. Amino acid sequence: CASSPGADTRQETQYF.

The sample holds a few counts of this clonotype. The chain combines TRBV29-1 with TRBJ1-4; the match to TRBD1 covers 10 bases. The CDR3 consists of 13 residues. Germline values: CDR1 SQVTM, CDR2 ANQGSEA. V trimming: 5 bases; J trimming: 8 bases; junction bases outside the gene matches: 5. CDR3 sequence: CSVRGTGDEKLFF. The CDR3 DNA reads TGCAGCGTTCGGGGGACAGGGGACGAAAAACTGTTTTTT. Full variable domain (missing parts from reference TRBV29-1 and TRBJ1-4): SAVISQKPSRDICQRGTSLTIQCQVDSQVTMMFWYRQQPGQSLTLIATANQGSEATYESGFVIDKFPISRPNLTFSTLTVSNMSPEDSSIYLCSVRGTGDEKLFFGSGTQLSVL.

This clonotype was observed many times. In DNA, the CDR3 is TGCGCCAGCAGCTCCCGCCTCGGGACAGGTGGAGCCTACGAGCAGTACTTC. It codes for CASSSRLGTGGAYEQYF. This rearrangement joins TRBV5-1 to TRBJ2-7, with 8 nucleotides matching TRBD1. Losses at the gene ends were 3 bases for V and 2 bases for J; bases not matched to a gene: 13. From germline, CDR1 is SGHRS and CDR2 YFSETQ. This CDR3 is 17 amino acids long.

The genes are TRBV4-2 and TRBJ2-5; TRBD1 agrees at 9 bases. Germline loops: CDR1 LGHNA, CDR2 YNFKEQ. The CDR3 spans 16 residues. V trimming: 5 bases; J trimming: 2 bases; junction bases outside the gene matches: 9. Here the CDR3 DNA reads TGTGCCAGCAGCTCCAAGGACAGGGGACCTCAAGAGACCCAGTACTTC. This translates into CASSSKDRGPQETQYF.

The J gene is TRBJ1-4, the V gene TRBV7-9; D ambiguous. The CDR3 totals 15 residues. V lost 4 bases and J 5 bases, leaving 14 bases between the germline ends. Germline V lookup: CDR1 SEHNR, CDR2 FQNEAQ (reference sequence). The CDR3 coding sequence is TGTGCCAGCAGCTCTAGGGTGGGATTAAATGAAAAACTGTTTTTT. This translates into CASSSRVGLNEKLFF. The variable domain in full, with the rest retrieved from reference TRBV7-9 and TRBJ1-4, is DTGVSQNPRHKITKRGQNVTFRCDPISEHNRLYWYRQTLGQGPEFLTYFQNEAQLEKSRLLSDRFSAERPKGSFSTLEIQRTEQGDSAMYLCASSSRVGLNEKLFFGSGTQLSVL.

The chain carries TRBV6-2 or TRBV6-3 and TRBJ1-1, with D uncertain. This CDR3 has 14 residues. Deletions cut 4 bases from V and 1 base from J, with 10 bases between. The germline V gene has CDR1 MNHEY and CDR2 SVGEGT. The CDR3 DNA follows: TGTGCCAGCAGTTCCGTATGGCAGAACACTGAAGCTTTCTTT. Translation: CASSSVWQNTEAFF.

This clonotype was counted between two and nine times. The V call is TRBV5-1, the J call TRBJ2-1; possible D gene TRBD2, 6 bases. This CDR3 has 15 amino acids. Trimming removed 0 bases at V and 8 bases at J, with 15 bases between. Germline values: CDR1 SGHRS, CDR2 YFSETQ. The CDR3 protein is CASSLERVGTYEQFF. The CDR3 DNA reads as TGCGCCAGCAGCTTGGAGCGGGTTGGGACGTATGAGCAGTTCTTC. Looking up the rest from reference TRBV5-1 and TRBJ2-1 gives the full variable domain: KAGVTQTPRYLIKTRGQQVTLSCSPISGHRSVSWYQQTPGQGLQFLFEYFSETQRNKGNFPGRFSGRQFSNSRSEMNVSTLELGDSALYLCASSLERVGTYEQFFGPGTRLTVL.

This clonotype was detected a few times. The chain links TRBV4-1 to TRBJ1-1, with D perhaps matching TRBD1 (5 bases). V gave up 3 bases and J gave up 5 bases, with 13 bases separating them. This CDR3 has 14 amino acids. Germline assignment: CDR1 MGHRA and CDR2 YSYEKL. The CDR3 DNA is TGCGCCAGCAGCCACCAAGGGGCGCGGACTGAAGCTTTCTTT. Amino acids: CASSHQGARTEAFF.

This clonotype has ten or more counts. The chain has TRBV6-2 or TRBV6-3 and TRBJ2-3; TRBD2 aligns across 9 bases. Unmatched junction bases numbered 7, after V lost 7 bases and J lost 5 bases. The CDR3 loop spans 14 amino acids. CDR1 is MNHEY, CDR2 SVGEGT, per germline. CDR3: CASTPRRGGDTQYF. CDR3 DNA sequence: TGTGCCAGCACACCCCGGCGGGGGGGAGATACGCAGTATTTT.

This chain uses TRBV24-1 with TRBJ2-3; D might be TRBD2 (5 bases). The CDR3 runs 14 residues. Germline V gene sequence: CDR1 KGHDR, CDR2 SFDVKD. The V end was cut by 4 bases, the J end by 2 bases, with 9 bases between. The CDR3 here is CATSEAGNTDTQYF. CDR3 nucleotide sequence: TGTGCCACCAGTGAGGCCGGGAACACAGATACGCAGTATTTT.

V is TRBV9 and J is TRBJ2-3; 7 bases match TRBD1. Germline CDR1 reads SGDLS; CDR2 reads YYNGEE. V gave up 3 bases and J gave up 8 bases; unmatched junction bases: 18. The CDR3 consists of 17 residues. CDR3 DNA sequence: TGTGCCAGCAGCGACGTGCAGGGGGAGATGGGCGCGGGTACGCAGTATTTT. This gives the protein CASSDVQGEMGAGTQYF.

This clonotype has a handful of counts. CDR3 sequence: CATSDSGTGAYRDTQYF. DNA of the CDR3: TGTGCCACCAGTGATTCCGGAACAGGGGCTTATCGGGATACGCAGTATTTT. V gene TRBV24-1 combines with J gene TRBJ2-3; 7 nucleotides match TRBD1. This CDR3 contains 17 residues. Germline lookup yields CDR1 KGHDR and CDR2 SFDVKD. V trimming: 2 bases; J trimming: 6 bases; junction bases outside the gene matches: 13.

This clonotype was seen a handful of times. This chain joins TRBV19 and TRBJ2-1; 11 bases line up with TRBD2. CDR3 length: 17 amino acids. Unmatched junction bases numbered 10, after V lost 5 bases and J lost 4 bases. CDR1 and CDR2 (germline): LNHDA, SQIVND (reference sequence). This chain's CDR3 is CASSSRGSGGAYNEQFF. The CDR3 DNA follows: TGTGCCAGTAGTTCCCGGGGTAGCGGGGGGGCATACAATGAGCAGTTCTTC.

This chain uses TRBV7-9 with TRBJ2-1; D might be TRBD2 (7 bases). This CDR3 contains 15 residues. V lost 5 bases and J 5 bases, leaving 16 bases between the germline ends. Germline CDR1 and CDR2: SEHNR and FQNEAQ (reference sequence). For the CDR3, the DNA is TGTGCCAGCAGCCCGAGGGGGGGGCCGAACAATGAGCAGTTCTTC. Its translation is CASSPRGGPNNEQFF.

The gene calls are TRBV18 and TRBJ2-7; 7 nucleotides match TRBD1. Germline V lookup: CDR1 KGHSH, CDR2 LQKENI. After removal of 3 bases from V and 3 bases from J, the junction contained 8 bases not matched to a gene. The CDR3 totals 15 residues. The CDR3 here is CASSPGQRTLYEQYF. The CDR3 DNA reads TGTGCCAGCTCACCGGGACAGCGAACTCTCTACGAGCAGTACTTC.

This clonotype was observed a few times. The chain employs TRBV7-8 and TRBJ2-1; 9 bases fit TRBD1. V dropped 9 bases and J dropped 6; count of bases not matched to a gene: 9. This CDR3 is 14 amino acids long. Germline V gene lookup returns CDR1 SGHVS and CDR2 FQNEAQ. In DNA, the CDR3 is TGTGCCAGTTGCCGGGACAGGGTGATCAATGAGCAGTTCTTC. Translation: CASCRDRVINEQFF.

This clonotype was counted between two and nine times. The chain has TRBV2 and TRBJ2-3; a possible D gene is TRBD2 (6 bases). Germline loops: CDR1 SNHLY, CDR2 FYNNEI. This CDR3 comprises 13 residues. Trimming took 6 bases from V and 5 from J, leaving 12 bases between them. CDR3 sequence (DNA): TGTGCCAGCAGGCTATCGACTAGAGATACGCAGTATTTT. Encoded protein: CASRLSTRDTQYF.

The chain uses TRBV20-1 and TRBJ2-1; D might be TRBD1 or TRBD2, each matching 5 bases. The CDR3 has 14 amino acids. V was trimmed by 5 bases and J by 10 bases, leaving 21 bases between them. Germline V gene data show CDR1 as DFQATT and CDR2 as SNEGSKA (reference sequence). CDR3 in amino acids: CSAGRDPAWMEQFF. CDR3 nucleotide sequence: TGCAGTGCTGGACGGGACCCCGCTTGGATGGAGCAGTTCTTC.

This clonotype was counted only a few times. V gene TRBV4-3 combines with J gene TRBJ2-7; D gene uncertain. Germline CDR1 and CDR2: LGHNA and YSLEER. CDR3 length: 15 amino acids. V was cut by 1 base and J by 3 bases, with 13 bases left in between. The CDR3 DNA follows: TGCGCCAGCAGCCAAGCGAGATCGGAATACTACGAGCAGTACTTC. The encoded protein is CASSQARSEYYEQYF.

The V call is TRBV10-3, the J call TRBJ2-1, with 7 bases fitting TRBD2. This CDR3 has 12 amino acids. Trimming removed 8 bases from V and 2 bases from J; junction bases left unmatched: 0. The germline gives CDR1 ENHRY, CDR2 SYGVKD. The CDR3 loop reads CAIGLAYNEQFF. For the CDR3, the DNA is TGTGCCATCGGACTAGCCTACAATGAGCAGTTCTTC.

The rearrangement links TRBV5-1 to TRBJ2-1; 11 bases are a match to TRBD1. CDR1 SGHRS and CDR2 YFSETQ come from the germline V gene. V shed 4 bases, J shed 13 bases, and the junction held 13 bases outside the gene matches. The CDR3 consists of 15 residues. The CDR3 DNA sequence: TGCGCCAGCAGCCCCGAGGGACAGGGGGTCAGAGATCAGTTCTTC. Protein sequence: CASSPEGQGVRDQFF.